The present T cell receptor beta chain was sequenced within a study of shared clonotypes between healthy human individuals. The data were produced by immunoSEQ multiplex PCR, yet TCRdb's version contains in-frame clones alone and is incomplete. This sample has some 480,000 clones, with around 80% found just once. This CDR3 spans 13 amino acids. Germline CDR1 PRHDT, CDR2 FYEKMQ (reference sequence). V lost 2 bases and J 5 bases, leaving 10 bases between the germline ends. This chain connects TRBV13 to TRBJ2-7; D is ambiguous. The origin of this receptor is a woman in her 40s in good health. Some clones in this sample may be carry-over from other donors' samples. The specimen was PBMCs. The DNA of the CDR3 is TGTGCCAGCAGCTTAATCGGTTTCCACGAGCAGTACTTC. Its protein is CASSLIGFHEQYF. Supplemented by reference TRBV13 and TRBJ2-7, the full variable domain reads AAGVIQSPRHLIKEKRETATLKCYPIPRHDTVYWYQQGPGQDPQFLISFYEKMQSDKGSIPDRFSAQQFSDYHSELNMSSLELGDSALYFCASSLIGFHEQYFGPGTRLTVT.